The rows below give T cell receptor beta chains drawn from one sample of a study of CD8+ T cells in alopecia areata. Profiling relied on immunoSEQ multiplex PCR, and the TCRdb table lists in-frame clones only, not all of them. The sample holds roughly 180,000 clones, about 48% seen once. Sample: CD8+ T cells sorted from blood, taken at week 24, from a patient treated with tofacitinib. All receptors derive from a human donor with alopecia areata. CDR3s include the opening cysteine and the closing phenylalanine or tryptophan. Each record gives: J gene, V gene, CDR3 protein.

J: TRBJ2-7
V: TRBV30
CDR3: CAWSVGTGGVGYEQYF

J: TRBJ2-2
V: TRBV13
CDR3: CASSTRTATNTGELFF

J: TRBJ2-7
V: TRBV6-1
CDR3: CASSENRVSYEQYF

J: TRBJ1-1
V: TRBV30
CDR3: CAWTPGMNTEAFF

J: TRBJ2-1
V: TRBV5-1
CDR3: CASSFSGGLNEQLF

J: TRBJ2-7
V: TRBV7-9
CDR3: CASSLLQGARYEQYF

J: TRBJ1-2
V: TRBV5-6
CDR3: CASSLGEGGPYGYTF

J: TRBJ1-1
V: TRBV30
CDR3: CAWSSGTLTEAFF

J: TRBJ2-7
V: TRBV4-1
CDR3: CASSLGGRGEQYF

J: TRBJ1-4
V: TRBV13
CDR3: CASSFGGVNEKLFF

J: TRBJ1-2
V: TRBV7-2
CDR3: CASSAPGLGYGYTF

J: TRBJ1-2
V: TRBV29-1
CDR3: CSVDRGGTNYGYTF

J: TRBJ1-5
V: TRBV4-1
CDR3: CASSQTGQGAVQPQHF

J: TRBJ1-1
V: TRBV30
CDR3: CAWTTGGTEAFF

J: TRBJ1-5
V: TRBV30
CDR3: CAWGTGGGQPQHF

J: TRBJ2-2
V: TRBV19
CDR3: CASNSRGPNTGELFF

J: TRBJ2-1
V: TRBV14
CDR3: CASSPRGARYNEQFF

J: TRBJ2-3
V: TRBV29-1
CDR3: CSVEGGLAQTYTDTQYF

J: TRBJ2-5
V: TRBV15
CDR3: CATSASTVRETQYF

J: TRBJ1-2
V: TRBV19
CDR3: CASSYGRGMDGYTF

J: TRBJ1-6
V: TRBV19
CDR3: CASSAGGRGPSYNSPLHF

J: TRBJ2-7
V: TRBV27
CDR3: CASRYDRGLGNEQYF

J: TRBJ2-2
V: TRBV30
CDR3: CAWRSFANTGELFF

J: TRBJ2-7
V: TRBV11-2
CDR3: CASSFFRGFSYEQYF

J: TRBJ2-5
V: TRBV11-2
CDR3: CASSSTGAETQYF

J: TRBJ2-3
V: TRBV9
CDR3: CASSTGRSDTDTQYF

J: TRBJ1-1
V: TRBV7-3
CDR3: CASSAGTGGRSTEAFF

J: TRBJ2-7
V: TRBV7-9
CDR3: CASSPPHRDREYF

J: TRBJ1-2
V: TRBV27
CDR3: CASSDRTNYGYTF

J: TRBJ1-2
V: TRBV29-1
CDR3: CSVEEARGRIYGYTF

J: TRBJ1-5
V: TRBV14
CDR3: CASSQGNQPQHF

J: TRBJ2-7
V: TRBV7-6
CDR3: CASSPRTGSTYEQYF

J: TRBJ1-2
V: TRBV10-3
CDR3: CAISVFQGRNYGYTF

J: TRBJ2-1
V: TRBV30
CDR3: CAFRGDSSYNEQFF

J: TRBJ2-7
V: TRBV4-1
CDR3: CASSPGQGRYEQYF

J: TRBJ1-2
V: TRBV30
CDR3: CACGENYGYTF

J: TRBJ1-1
V: TRBV10-2
CDR3: CASSERTGRDTEAFF

J: TRBJ2-3
V: TRBV9
CDR3: CASSSGTASTDTQYF

J: TRBJ1-2
V: TRBV27
CDR3: CASSLSIGTPYGYTF

J: TRBJ1-4
V: TRBV30
CDR3: CAASPDGATNEKLFF

J: TRBJ2-1
V: TRBV11-2
CDR3: CASSLEIGAHNEQFF

J: TRBJ2-5
V: TRBV11-2
CDR3: CASSPGYDETQYF

J: TRBJ2-3
V: TRBV11-2
CDR3: CASSHTGGAIDTQYF

J: TRBJ2-1
V: TRBV2
CDR3: CASSGGGNEQFF

J: TRBJ1-1
V: TRBV29-1
CDR3: CSVEKGSEAFF

J: TRBJ2-2
V: TRBV7-6
CDR3: CASSFDPGELFF

J: TRBJ2-5
V: TRBV7-2
CDR3: CASSFSISRQETQYF

J: TRBJ1-2
V: TRBV29-1
CDR3: CSVVSDQTYGYTF

J: TRBJ2-3
V: TRBV6-6
CDR3: CASTLYNTDTQYF

J: TRBJ1-1
V: TRBV13
CDR3: CASSPWIGNTEAFF

J: TRBJ2-3
V: TRBV4-3
CDR3: CASSELAGSTDTQYF

J: TRBJ1-1
V: TRBV29-1
CDR3: CSVVGTRREAFF

J: TRBJ2-3
V: TRBV30
CDR3: CAWSVGTTTDTQYF

J: TRBJ2-7
V: TRBV7-9
CDR3: CASSLVVDEQYF

J: TRBJ1-2
V: TRBV13
CDR3: CASSLRGLGYGYTF

J: TRBJ1-2
V: TRBV30
CDR3: CAWSWGTRDYGYTF

J: TRBJ1-1
V: TRBV27
CDR3: CASKDRGDTEAFF

J: TRBJ1-6
V: TRBV5-6
CDR3: CASSLDPGRNSPLHF

J: TRBJ1-1
V: TRBV30
CDR3: CAWSVGLEAFF